This T cell receptor (beta chain) was sequenced in a study of lymphopenia after photon versus proton radiotherapy. Study-wide results and limits: Survival link was tested only in deceased patients; proton benefit remains a possibility.

This table comes from immunoSEQ multiplex PCR, and its TCRdb copy is limited to in-frame clones, with some not included. The sample contains just over 25,000 clones, roughly 85% of which appear only once. Points on this clone: Its antigen is not known.

Trimming cost V 2 bases and J 4 bases, with 10 bases left between them. Germline lookup yields CDR1 SGDLS and CDR2 YYNGEE. The CDR3 is 14 amino acids. The sequence was collected from a man aged 25 to 40 with gastric cancer. This specimen was peripheral blood, taken from a patient treated with photon-based radiotherapy. The V and J genes are TRBV9 and TRBJ1-3; D remains unclear. The CDR3 region has the DNA TGTGCCAGCAGCGTCGACTCACAGGGAAACACCATATATTTT. It codes for CASSVDSQGNTIYF.